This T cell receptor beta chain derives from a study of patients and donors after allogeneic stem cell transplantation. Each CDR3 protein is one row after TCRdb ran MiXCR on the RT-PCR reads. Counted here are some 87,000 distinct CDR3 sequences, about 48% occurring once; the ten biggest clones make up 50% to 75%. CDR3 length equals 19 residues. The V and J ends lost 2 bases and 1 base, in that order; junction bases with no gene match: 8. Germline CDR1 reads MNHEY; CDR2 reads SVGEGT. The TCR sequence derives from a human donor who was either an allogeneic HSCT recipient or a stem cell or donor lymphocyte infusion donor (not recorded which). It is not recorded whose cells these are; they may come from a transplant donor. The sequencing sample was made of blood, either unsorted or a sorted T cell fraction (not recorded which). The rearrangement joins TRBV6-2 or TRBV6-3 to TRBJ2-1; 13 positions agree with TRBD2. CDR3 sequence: CASSYRTSGSSLSYNEQFF. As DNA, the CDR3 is TGTGCCAGCAGTTACCGGACTAGCGGGAGCTCTCTTTCCTACAATGAGCAGTTCTTC.